The 18 T cell receptor beta chains below come from one sample, sequenced in a study of brain T cells in children with intractable seizures. Method: immunoSEQ multiplex PCR; TCRdb's copy keeps in-frame clones and lacks some. The sample has under 45,000 clones; about 93% are singletons. The sequenced sample was peripheral blood, obtained at surgery. These receptor sequences come from a girl aged 2 to 10 with tuberous sclerosis and intractable seizures.

The chain is built from TRBV7-9 and TRBJ1-2; 9 nucleotides match TRBD1. Germline V gene sequence: CDR1 SEHNR, CDR2 FQNEAQ (reference sequence). The CDR3 extends over 13 amino acids. V lost 5 bases and J lost 10; bases outside the gene matches: 8. The CDR3 reads CASSPRTGDDYTF. CDR3 coding DNA: TGTGCCAGCAGCCCCCGGACAGGGGATGACTACACCTTC.

This rearrangement joins TRBV19 to TRBJ1-1; D not resolved. V shed 10 bases and J shed 6 bases, with 21 bases lying between them. Germline V gene sequence: CDR1 LNHDA, CDR2 SQIVND (reference sequence). CDR3 size: 14 residues. Here the CDR3 DNA reads TGTGCCACCAAAAACACGGCACTGGAGCCTGAAGCTTTCTTT. It yields the protein CATKNTALEPEAFF.

The rearrangement joins TRBV13 to TRBJ2-1; maybe TRBD2 (5 bases). V gave up 5 bases and J gave up 4 bases, with 12 bases separating them. Germline loops: CDR1 PRHDT, CDR2 FYEKMQ (reference sequence). This CDR3 comprises 14 residues. The CDR3 region is CASSDARGYNEQFF. In DNA, the CDR3 is TGTGCCAGCAGCGACGCACGGGGTTACAATGAGCAGTTCTTC.

The V and J genes are TRBV3-1 (or the pseudogene TRBV3-2) and TRBJ1-2; D gene unclear. The CDR3 sequence is 13 residues long. Trimming removed 0 bases at V and 6 bases at J, with 8 bases between. Germline V lookup: CDR1 LGHDT, CDR2 YNNKEL (reference sequence). CDR3 in DNA: TGTGCCAGCAGCCAAGATTTGGCGGATGGCTACACCTTC. Its protein is CASSQDLADGYTF.

The chain couples TRBV4-1 to TRBJ1-2, with no clear D. The CDR3 length is 14 residues. V was clipped by 5 bases and J by 5 bases, with 15 bases between them. Germline CDR1 MGHRA, CDR2 YSYEKL. CDR3 DNA sequence: TGCGCCAGCAGCATCCTGCTCAGAGAGTATGGCTACACCTTC. This gives the protein CASSILLREYGYTF.

This clone was found once. This sequence joins TRBV10-3 and TRBJ2-5, with 10 bases identical to TRBD1. The CDR3 contains 15 residues. CDR1 is ENHRY, CDR2 SYGVKD, per germline. The J segment lost 5 bases and the V segment lost 11 bases, leaving 14 bases of the junction unmatched. CDR3 sequence (DNA): TGTGCCTCAGGCGCGTTGAGACAGGGGGCGGAGACCCAGTACTTC. Residues: CASGALRQGAETQYF.

The genes are TRBV12-3 or TRBV12-4 and TRBJ2-3, with unresolved D. The V gene lost 2 bases and the J gene lost 5 bases, with 8 bases spanning the gap. The CDR3 is 13 residues long. In DNA form, the CDR3 reads TGTGCCAGCAGTTTATACGTCGGAGATACGCAGTATTTT. Protein sequence: CASSLYVGDTQYF.

Only one count was recorded for this clone. The CDR3 region has the DNA TGTGCCAGCAGTGAACTGCACGAGTCCTACGAGCAGTACGTC. It specifies CASSELHESYEQYV. The chain couples TRBV2 to TRBJ2-7; D unresolved. Trimming left V 2 bases short and J 1 base short, with 9 bases between. From germline, CDR1 is SNHLY and CDR2 FYNNEI. The CDR3 has 14 residues.

The chain carries TRBV5-1 and TRBJ2-2, with 9 positions matching TRBD1. J lost 5 bases, V lost 0 bases, and 8 bases had no gene match. Looked up from germline, CDR1 is SGHRS and CDR2 is YFSETQ. The CDR3 totals 17 residues. The DNA for the CDR3 is TGCGCCAGCAGCTTGGCTACTAGGACAGGGGAGACCGGGGAGCTGTTTTTT. Translating it yields CASSLATRTGETGELFF.

The rearrangement uses TRBV28 and TRBJ1-5; D unclear. Trimming cost V 5 bases and J 5 bases, with 13 bases left between them. Germline-derived CDR1 and CDR2 are MDHEN and SYDVKM. The CDR3 loop spans 14 amino acids. The CDR3 loop reads CASSQPWSDQPQHF. The CDR3 region has the DNA TGTGCCAGCAGTCAACCCTGGAGCGATCAGCCCCAGCATTTT.

This sequence joins TRBV3-1 (or the pseudogene TRBV3-2) and TRBJ2-6; 8 bases are shared with TRBD1. Trimming took 8 bases from V and 6 from J; bases not matched to a gene: 15. The CDR3 covers 17 residues. CDR1 LGHDT and CDR2 YNNKEL come from the germline V gene (reference sequence). The CDR3 DNA follows: TGTGCCAGCGCGTCCGGGACAGGCCTCCGTGTGGCCAACGTCCTGACTTTC. Protein product: CASASGTGLRVANVLTF.

This chain connects TRBV11-1 to TRBJ1-1, with D hard to call. V lost 7 bases and J 0 bases, leaving 12 bases between the germline ends. The CDR3 sequence is 14 residues long. Germline V lookup: CDR1 SGHAT, CDR2 FQDESV (reference sequence). The CDR3 is CASTHRSMNTEAFF. For the CDR3, the DNA is TGTGCCAGCACCCACAGAAGTATGAACACTGAAGCTTTCTTT.

The genes are TRBV5-6 and TRBJ1-2; maybe TRBD1 (5 bases). Trimming removed 7 bases at V and 2 bases at J, with 21 bases between. Germline-derived CDR1 and CDR2 are SGHDT and YYEEEE. This CDR3 has 16 residues. The CDR3 loop is CASSGPAGWDNYGYTF. In nucleotides, the CDR3 is TGTGCCAGCTCAGGACCGGCTGGATGGGACAACTATGGCTACACCTTC.

V is TRBV19 and J is TRBJ2-1, with a tentative D call TRBD2 (6 bases). V lost 7 bases to trimming and J lost 7 bases, with 17 bases between them. The germline V gene has CDR1 LNHDA and CDR2 SQIVND (reference sequence). The CDR3 sequence is 14 residues long. The CDR3 coding sequence is TGTGCCAGTAAAGTAGGCGGGGAACGAAATGAGCAGTTCTTC. Encoded protein: CASKVGGERNEQFF. Using reference TRBV19 and TRBJ2-1 for the parts outside the CDR3, the full variable domain is DGGITQSPKYLFRKEGQNVTLSCEQNLNHDAMYWYRQDPGQGLRLIYYSQIVNDFQKGDIAEGYSVSREKKESFPLTVTSAQKNPTAFYLCASKVGGERNEQFFGPGTRLTVL.

The rearrangement joins TRBV19 to TRBJ2-3; D unresolved. Germline V lookup: CDR1 LNHDA, CDR2 SQIVND (reference sequence). Between the trimmed V and J ends, which lost 5 bases and 1 base, there was a span of 10 bases. The CDR3 has 14 residues. The CDR3 region is CASSLLPGTDTQYF. The DNA for the CDR3 is TGTGCCAGTAGTCTCCTGCCGGGCACAGATACGCAGTATTTT.

CDR3: CASSQDLLGQAGTQYF. The DNA of the CDR3 is TGCGCCAGCAGCCAAGATTTGTTAGGACAGGCCGGGACCCAGTACTTC. The rearrangement joins TRBV4-1 to TRBJ2-5; TRBD1 matches 7 bases. This CDR3 is 16 amino acids long. The germline CDR1 and CDR2 sequences are MGHRA and YSYEKL. Unmatched junction bases numbered 11, after V lost 0 bases and J lost 7 bases.

This rearrangement joins TRBV29-1 to TRBJ1-1; D may be TRBD1 (6 bases). In germline, CDR1 is SQVTM, CDR2 ANQGSEA. V was shortened by 5 bases and J by 0 bases, with 16 bases between the two germline ends. The CDR3 is 15 amino acids. The CDR3 coding sequence is TGCAGCGTTCCCGAGGGGGGAGGGGTGAACACTGAAGCTTTCTTT. It specifies CSVPEGGGVNTEAFF. Based on the CDR3 plus reference TRBV29-1 and TRBJ1-1, the full variable domain is SAVISQKPSRDICQRGTSLTIQCQVDSQVTMMFWYRQQPGQSLTLIATANQGSEATYESGFVIDKFPISRPNLTFSTLTVSNMSPEDSSIYLCSVPEGGGVNTEAFFGQGTRLTVV.

V usage is TRBV6-5 and J usage is TRBJ2-5; TRBD2 aligns across 11 bases. With V trimmed by 0 bases and J by 3 bases, 3 bases remained unmatched. The CDR3 extends over 16 amino acids. The germline V gene has CDR1 MNHEY and CDR2 SVGAGI. CDR3 nucleotides: TGTGCCAGCAGTTACTCGTTGACTAGCGGGGAAGAGACCCAGTACTTC. This encodes CASSYSLTSGEETQYF.